Following are 14 T cell receptor beta chains from one sample sequenced in a study of shared clonotypes between healthy human individuals. Sequencing used immunoSEQ multiplex PCR; TCRdb keeps in-frame clones, though not all of them. The sample carries a few million clones, over 85% recorded once. The sample comprised naive CD4+ T cells from PBMCs. The sample's subset: CD45RA+ positively selected. Source of these receptors: a man younger than 35 in good health. Some clones in this sample may be carry-over from other donors' samples.

The chain employs TRBV9 and TRBJ2-7; no clear D gene. CDR1 SGDLS and CDR2 YYNGEE come from the germline V gene. The germline V and J ends were trimmed by 0 bases and 7 bases, with 11 bases remaining between them. This CDR3 is built from 13 residues. The CDR3 nucleotides are TGTGCCAGCAGCGTAGGGTATAAGCAGGAGCAGTACTTC. This gives the protein CASSVGYKQEQYF.

The chain joins TRBV7-8 to TRBJ2-2; D gene unclear. V lost 7 bases, J lost 5 bases, and 20 bases lay in between. The CDR3 runs 16 residues. Germline CDR1 is SGHVS and CDR2 is FQNEAQ. The DNA for the CDR3 is TGTGCCAGCATCCTCCGGCCTTTTCCGAGGACCGGGGAGCTGTTTTTT. It is translated as CASILRPFPRTGELFF.

Turning to this clone: The identical CDR3 is also encoded by other nucleotide sequences in the sample. The J gene is TRBJ2-1, the V gene TRBV7-3; tentative D call: TRBD2 (6 bases). The CDR3 runs 13 residues. Germline V gene lookup returns CDR1 SGHTA and CDR2 FQGTGA. Between the trimmed V and J ends, which lost 0 bases and 7 bases, there was a span of 7 bases. The CDR3 reads CASSLTGLNEQFF. The CDR3 nucleotides are TGTGCCAGCAGCTTAACGGGACTTAATGAGCAGTTCTTC.

J is TRBJ1-1 and V is TRBV30; 9 bases are a match to TRBD1. The CDR3 is 15 residues long. Germline values: CDR1 GTSNPN, CDR2 SVGIG (reference sequence). The ends lost 0 bases at V and 3 bases at J; junction bases unmatched: 5. In nucleotides, the CDR3 is TGTGCCTGGAGTGTATGGCGGGACAGGGACACTGAAGCTTTCTTT. It yields the protein CAWSVWRDRDTEAFF.

The chain joins TRBV4-1 to TRBJ2-7; tentatively, D is TRBD1 (6 bases). This CDR3 has 15 amino acids. CDR1 and CDR2 (germline): MGHRA, YSYEKL. Deletions cut 4 bases from V and 4 bases from J, with 17 bases between. CDR3 in DNA: TGCGCCAGCAGCCGAGACCTCGGGACACCATACGAGCAGTACTTC. Protein: CASSRDLGTPYEQYF.

The chain carries TRBV6-1 and TRBJ2-1; 12 bases are shared with TRBD2. The CDR3 has 14 amino acids. J was trimmed by 8 bases and V by 4 bases; bases with no gene match: 3. Germline V gene sequence: CDR1 MNHNS, CDR2 SASEGT. The DNA of the CDR3 is TGTGCCAGCAGTGTAAGGACTAGCGGGGATGAGCAGTTCTTC. Translating it yields CASSVRTSGDEQFF.

The V call is TRBV5-1, the J call TRBJ2-5; D might be TRBD2 (6 bases). This CDR3 is 14 amino acids long. Germline CDR1 SGHRS, CDR2 YFSETQ. Trimming removed 4 bases at V and 4 bases at J, with 14 bases between. This chain's CDR3 is CASSPQGGVETQYF. The CDR3 bases are TGCGCCAGCAGCCCCCAGGGAGGCGTAGAGACCCAGTACTTC.

This chain joins TRBV20-1 and TRBJ2-1; no clear D. CDR1 and CDR2 (germline): DFQATT, SNEGSKA (reference sequence). CDR3 length: 11 residues. Trimming shortened V by 5 bases and J by 7 bases, and 9 bases separated the two germline ends. CDR3 residues: CSAAGRNEQFF. As DNA, the CDR3 is TGCAGTGCTGCCGGGCGGAATGAGCAGTTCTTC.

This clone was seen a single time. The chain couples TRBV30 to TRBJ2-3, with TRBD1 as a possible D gene (6 bases). This CDR3 is 15 amino acids long. V shed 3 bases and J shed 3 bases, with 16 bases lying between them. Per germline, CDR1 GTSNPN and CDR2 SVGIG (reference sequence). The CDR3 here is CAWRRQGIGTDTQYF. CDR3 nucleotides: TGTGCCTGGAGAAGGCAGGGGATAGGGACAGATACGCAGTATTTT.

This clone showed up just a few times. The gene calls are TRBV19 and TRBJ1-5; D gene ambiguous. Germline CDR1 is LNHDA and CDR2 is SQIVND (reference sequence). V lost 3 bases and J lost 6, with 9 bases in between. The CDR3 contains 13 residues. CDR3 sequence (DNA): TGTGCCAGTAGTATCGTGGAGATTCAGCCCCAGCATTTT. It specifies CASSIVEIQPQHF.

This clone came up once. The chain recombines TRBV27 with TRBJ2-7; 10 nucleotides align to TRBD2. CDR1 is MNHEY and CDR2 is SMNVEV in the germline V gene (reference sequence). With V trimmed by 6 bases and J by 9 bases, 14 bases remained unmatched. CDR3 size: 15 residues. CDR3 sequence (DNA): TGTGCCAGCAGCTCCCTACTAGCGGGATATCGAGGGCAGTACTTC. Translated: CASSSLLAGYRGQYF.

This clone came up a few times. The chain carries TRBV5-1 and TRBJ1-1; 7 positions match TRBD1. V dropped 0 bases and J dropped 3; count of bases not matched to a gene: 2. The germline gives CDR1 SGHRS, CDR2 YFSETQ. The CDR3 spans 14 residues. The CDR3 sequence: CASSLGDSYTEAFF. DNA for the CDR3: TGCGCCAGCAGCTTGGGGGACAGCTACACTGAAGCTTTCTTT.

This chain links TRBV11-2 with TRBJ1-1; D not certain. V was pared by 1 base and J by 7 bases, with 10 bases between. Per the germline V gene, CDR1 is SGHAT and CDR2 is FQNNGV. The CDR3 consists of 13 residues. Written as DNA, the CDR3 is TGTGCCAGCAGCTTAGGTGACGGTATTGAAGCTTTCTTT. It specifies CASSLGDGIEAFF.

The V and J genes are TRBV7-6 and TRBJ2-2, with 9 positions matching TRBD2. Unmatched junction bases numbered 6, after V lost 4 bases and J lost 3 bases. The germline V gene encodes CDR1 SGHVS and CDR2 FNYEAQ. The CDR3 is 16 amino acids. The CDR3 DNA is TGTGCCAGCAGCTCCCGACTAGCGGAAGACACCGGGGAGCTGTTTTTT. It is translated as CASSSRLAEDTGELFF.